This TCR beta chain was captured by sequencing in a study of T-cell reconstitution after alpha-beta-depleted transplantation in children. Whole-study results and caveats: Among T cells one year after transplant, newly produced cells accounted for most counts and diversity.

Germline loops: CDR1 MGHRA, CDR2 YSYEKL. The CDR3 contains 16 residues. V was trimmed by 1 base and J by 2 bases, leaving 15 bases between them. TCRbeta library preparation incorporated unique molecular identifiers. TCRdb called the PCR reads again in MiXCR, with one record for every CDR3 protein. The data contain about 980,000 distinct CDR3 sequences, around 30% of them singletons. Concerning this clonotype itself: Its cognate antigen is unknown.

This TCR derives from a boy younger than two who had a stem cell transplant for SCID, so the T cells may come from the graft donor. Sequencing used PBMCs, mostly from graft donor cells, obtained 360 days after TCRalphabeta/CD19-depleted stem cell transplant. The chain combines TRBV4-1 with TRBJ2-7; TRBD2 might be the D (6 bases). CDR3 amino acids: CASSQGLGRKPYEQYF. In DNA form, the CDR3 reads TGCGCCAGCAGCCAAGGTCTGGGGAGGAAGCCCTACGAGCAGTACTTC.